This T cell receptor (beta chain) comes out of a study of beta chain features in type 1 diabetes. Comment on this clone: As yet, its antigen is unknown.

Expressed TCRB transcripts were sequenced after all isolated RNA was converted to cDNA. Profiling relied on immunoSEQ multiplex PCR, and the TCRdb table lists in-frame clones only, not all of them. The sample carries approximately 58,000 clones, 60% to 70% recorded once. Study-wide results and caveats: Equally in patients and controls, PCR might preferentially amplify shorter templates. Junctions at VDJ sites from type 1 diabetes patients had fewer insertions and more deletions. Compared with healthy donors, patients appeared to share more similar naive, central memory and regulatory TCRB repertoires. Among all four CD4+ subsets, Type 1 diabetes patients had TCRB CDR3s that were moderately but significantly shorter. The analysis here could not establish whether HLA type shapes TCRB rearrangement.

This receptor was identified in a woman in her 30s with type 1 diabetes. The specimen was stem cell memory CD4+ T cells from blood.

The CDR3: CASSQDLGRAIYSNQPQHF. CDR3 in DNA: TGTGCCAGCAGCCAAGATCTAGGCAGGGCCATCTATAGCAATCAGCCCCAGCATTTT. This chain connects TRBV4-2 to TRBJ1-5, with a tentative D call TRBD1 (5 bases). V gave up 0 bases and J gave up 0 bases, with 18 bases separating them. CDR1 and CDR2 (germline): LGHNA, YNFKEQ. This CDR3 has 19 amino acids.